This TCR beta chain comes out of a study of naive and memory T cell subsets. Whole-study findings and limits: There was no ground truth to check naive and memory subset results. Over 85% of naive TCR sequences appeared only once, unlike memory subsets. Expression changes during T cell differentiation may affect RNA-based TCR counts. Especially in CD8 cells, naive repertoires contained a few larger clonotypes, possibly CD45RA-re-expressing memory cells.

Germline V lookup: CDR1 SQVTM, CDR2 ANQGSEA. V lost 2 bases and J lost 3, with 13 bases in between. The CDR3 is 14 residues long. In the case of this clonotype: Its matching antigen is unknown.

An equimolar mix of two oligonucleotides served as the beta constant-region primer for TRBC1 and TRBC2. Four rounds of PCR amplified the ligated cDNA using nested alpha and beta constant-region primers plus SP2. TCRdb reanalysed the UMI-ligation and nested PCR reads using MiXCR and keeps one entry per CDR3 protein. The sample has over 80,000 distinct CDR3 sequences; 10% to 12% are singletons. The V call is TRBV29-1, the J call TRBJ1-1, with D hard to call. The sequencing sample was made of naive CD4+ T cells from blood. The TCR originated in a human donor in good health. The DNA for the CDR3 is TGCAGCGTTGAACTTACCGCCGGCGACACTGAAGCTTTCTTT. This sequence encodes CSVELTAGDTEAFF.